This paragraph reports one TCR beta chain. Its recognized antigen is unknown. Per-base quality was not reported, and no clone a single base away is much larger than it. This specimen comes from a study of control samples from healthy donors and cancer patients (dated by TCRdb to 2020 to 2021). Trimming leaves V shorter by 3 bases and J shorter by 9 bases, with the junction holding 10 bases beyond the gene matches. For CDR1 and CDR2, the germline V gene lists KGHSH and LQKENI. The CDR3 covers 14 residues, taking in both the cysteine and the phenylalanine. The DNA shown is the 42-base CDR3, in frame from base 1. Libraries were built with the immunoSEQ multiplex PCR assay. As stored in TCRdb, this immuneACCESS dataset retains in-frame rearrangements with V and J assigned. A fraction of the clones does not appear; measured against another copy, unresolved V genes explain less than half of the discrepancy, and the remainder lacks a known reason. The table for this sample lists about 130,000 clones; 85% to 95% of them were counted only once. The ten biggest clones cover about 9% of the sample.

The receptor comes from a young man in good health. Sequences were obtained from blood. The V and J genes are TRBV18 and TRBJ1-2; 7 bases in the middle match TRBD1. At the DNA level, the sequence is TGTGCCAGCTCACCGGGACAGTCCTCAGTAAGCTACACCTTC. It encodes CASSPGQSSVSYTF.